The text below deals with one TCR beta chain. No antigen is known for it. Using immunoSEQ multiplex PCR, the repertoire was profiled, and TCRdb retains in-frame clones only, with some absent. The repertoire holds some 2.4 million clones, with over 85% as singletons. The data were obtained in a study of shared clonotypes between healthy human individuals. Findings and caveats of the study: Generally, naive subsets (rather than memory subsets) showed larger estimated richness.

The origin of this receptor is a man aged 18-30 years in good health. Some clones in this sample may be carry-over from other donors' samples. The sample comprised naive CD4+ T cells from PBMCs. The subset denotes: CD45RA+ positively selected.

The CDR3 region is CASSLVQAFYEQYF. The CDR3 DNA is TGTGCCAGCAGCTTGGTTCAGGCCTTCTACGAGCAGTACTTC. The chain carries TRBV5-8 and TRBJ2-7; no reliable D call. V was shortened by 0 bases and J by 3 bases, with 10 bases between the two germline ends. The CDR3 is 14 residues long. The germline V gene has CDR1 SGHTS and CDR2 YDEGEE.